A single sample is the source of the 30 T cell receptor beta chains below, sequenced in a study of T cells in Graves' hyperthyroidism and ophthalmopathy. Amplification of TCR beta CDR3 regions was performed using RNA transcripts as template. HTBI primers were used for first-round RT-PCR of the TCR CDR3. Via MiXCR, TCRdb re-called the multiplex PCR reads, giving one row per CDR3 protein. Among approximately 380,000 distinct CDR3 sequences, around an eighth were seen once, and the ten largest hold around 27%. The material sequenced was blood. These receptors were collected from a man aged 50-60 years with Graves' ophthalmopathy.

This clonotype was counted many times. The V call is TRBV28, the J call TRBJ2-3; 10 nucleotides align to TRBD2. The CDR3 consists of 19 residues. The germline V gene has CDR1 MDHEN and CDR2 SYDVKM. The V and J ends lost 3 bases and 1 base, in that order; junction bases with no gene match: 13. The CDR3 sequence is CASSLARTSGTWRTDTQYF. The CDR3 DNA reads as TGTGCCAGCAGTTTGGCCCGGACTAGCGGCACCTGGCGCACAGATACGCAGTATTTT.

This clonotype occurred many times. The gene calls are TRBV20-1 and TRBJ2-7; 9 bases match TRBD1. Losses at the gene ends were 4 bases for V and 0 bases for J; bases not matched to a gene: 4. This CDR3 region has 14 residues. CDR1 DFQATT and CDR2 SNEGSKA come from the germline V gene (reference sequence). Here the CDR3 reads CSAIPGQGSYEQYF. The CDR3 bases are TGCAGTGCTATCCCGGGACAGGGCTCCTACGAGCAGTACTTC.

This clonotype has a count of ten or more. The CDR3 DNA reads TGCAGTGCTAGACGGGCGGGAGTATACAATGAGCAGTTCTTC. The encoded protein is CSARRAGVYNEQFF. The rearrangement links TRBV20-1 to TRBJ2-1, with TRBD2 matching over 7 bases. This CDR3 is built from 14 residues. V was clipped by 2 bases and J by 4 bases; unmatched bases: 5. The germline V gene has CDR1 DFQATT and CDR2 SNEGSKA (reference sequence).

This clonotype was counted between two and nine times. The rearrangement joins TRBV12-3 or TRBV12-4 to TRBJ2-4; D gene uncertain. This CDR3 spans 11 amino acids. V was cut by 2 bases and J by 8 bases, with 4 bases left in between. CDR3 protein: CASSLIYIQYF. The CDR3 DNA sequence: TGTGCCAGCAGTTTAATCTACATTCAGTACTTC.

This clonotype was detected ten times or more. The chain links TRBV20-1 to TRBJ2-7; D is ambiguous. This CDR3 spans 15 amino acids. Germline CDR1 reads DFQATT; CDR2 reads SNEGSKA (reference sequence). Trimming stripped 1 base from V and 0 bases from J, with 13 bases between. Written as DNA, the CDR3 is TGCAGTGCTAGAGGTTTGGCCCTGAGCTCCTACGAGCAGTACTTC. It translates to CSARGLALSSYEQYF.

This clonotype was recorded many times. The gene calls are TRBV7-6 and TRBJ2-2; D unclear. With 5 bases removed from V and 1 base from J, the gap between germline ends came to 8 bases. Germline-derived CDR1 and CDR2 are SGHVS and FNYEAQ. This CDR3 region has 14 residues. For the CDR3, the DNA is TGTGCCAGCAGCCAAGGGCAGAACACCGGGGAGCTGTTTTTT. The encoded protein is CASSQGQNTGELFF. Using reference TRBV7-6 and TRBJ2-2 for the parts outside the CDR3, the full variable domain is GAGVSQSPRYKVTKRGQDVALRCDPISGHVSLYWYRQALGQGPEFLTYFNYEAQQDKSGLPNDRFSAERPEGSISTLTIQRTEQRDSAMYRCASSQGQNTGELFFGEGSRLTVL.

This clonotype was counted at least ten times. The rearrangement uses TRBV29-1 and TRBJ1-1, with D possibly being TRBD1 (5 bases). The germline V gene encodes CDR1 SQVTM and CDR2 ANQGSEA. The V and J ends lost 5 bases and 2 bases respectively, with 9 bases between them. The CDR3 spans 12 residues. CDR3 sequence: CSVWGSNTEAFF. CDR3 in DNA: TGCAGCGTTTGGGGGAGCAACACTGAAGCTTTCTTT.

At least ten counts were recorded for this clonotype. The chain combines TRBV7-9 with TRBJ2-7, with D hard to call. CDR1 is SEHNR and CDR2 is FQNEAQ in the germline V gene (reference sequence). This CDR3 spans 12 amino acids. The V and J ends lost 1 base and 3 bases respectively, with 4 bases between them. For the CDR3, the DNA is TGTGCCAGCAGCTTAGTTCACTACGAGCAGTACTTC. Residues: CASSLVHYEQYF.

This clonotype was observed once. A much larger clone lies one base from this, so it may be a read error. The chain employs TRBV14 and TRBJ2-7; unclear D gene. V gave up 1 base and J gave up 9 bases, with 13 bases separating them. The CDR3 is 13 amino acids. CDR1 is SGHDN, CDR2 FVKESK, per germline. CDR3 coding DNA: TGTGCCAGCAGCCAAGGCTCAGGCGCAGGGCAGTACTTC. Translated: CASSQGSGAGQYF.

This clonotype has a handful of counts. V and J are TRBV6-5 and TRBJ1-4; 9 bases fit TRBD1. The J segment lost 5 bases and the V segment lost 0 bases, leaving 4 bases of the junction unmatched. Per the germline V gene, CDR1 is MNHEY and CDR2 is SVGAGI. CDR3 length: 16 amino acids. CDR3 nucleotides: TGTGCCAGCAGTTACTCGAACAGGGGGCTAAATGAAAAACTGTTTTTT. This translates into CASSYSNRGLNEKLFF.

The chain recombines TRBV29-1 with TRBJ2-7, with TRBD1 as a possible D gene (6 bases). Germline V CDR1 and CDR2: SQVTM, ANQGSEA. CDR3 length: 14 amino acids. V lost 4 bases to trimming and J lost 4 bases, with 17 bases between them. CDR3 region: CSVARPGHLYEQYF. CDR3 nucleotide sequence: TGCAGCGTTGCCCGTCCGGGACATTTATACGAGCAGTACTTC.

This clonotype came up a few times. The chain is built from TRBV25-1 and TRBJ1-2; no reliable D call. The length of the CDR3 is 14 residues. The V gene's germline CDR1 is MGHDK and CDR2 SYGVNS. Between the trimmed V and J ends, which lost 3 bases and 3 bases, there was a span of 11 bases. The CDR3 protein is CASSDSRTDYGYTF. CDR3 DNA sequence: TGTGCCAGCAGTGATTCCAGGACGGACTATGGCTACACCTTC.

This clonotype turned up a few times. This chain connects TRBV5-4 to TRBJ1-6; the D gene is possibly TRBD1 (5 bases). Germline CDR1 SGHNT, CDR2 YYREEE (reference sequence). The CDR3 length is 18 residues. Trimming pared 7 bases from V and 2 bases from J, leaving 22 bases between. CDR3 DNA sequence: TGTGCCAGCGGGGACCGTCATCAGACCTCTACCTATAATTCACCCCTCCACTTT. It is translated as CASGDRHQTSTYNSPLHF.

The chain employs TRBV14 and TRBJ2-1; 12 bases agree with TRBD2. The CDR3 has 18 amino acids. Germline V gene data show CDR1 as SGHDN and CDR2 as FVKESK. V was clipped by 0 bases and J by 12 bases; unmatched bases: 15. The CDR3 sequence is CASSQDRRLAGGARTQFF. In DNA, the CDR3 is TGTGCCAGCAGCCAAGATCGGAGGCTAGCGGGAGGGGCCCGGACGCAGTTCTTC. The full variable domain, with the rest looked up from reference TRBV14 and TRBJ2-1, is EAGVTQFPSHSVIEKGQTVTLRCDPISGHDNLYWYRRVMGKEIKFLLHFVKESKQDESGMPNNRFLAERTGGTYSTLKVQPAELEDSGVYFCASSQDRRLAGGARTQFFGPGTRLTVL.

With respect to this clonotype: Possible read error: a much larger clone is one base away. CDR3 sequence reads: CANRPGGGGYTF. Written as DNA, the CDR3 is TGTGCCAACAGGCCAGGGGGCGGGGGCTACACCTTC. This chain uses TRBV27 with TRBJ1-2; 8 bases fit TRBD1. Germline V gives CDR1 MNHEY, CDR2 SMNVEV (reference sequence). The CDR3 has 12 amino acids. Trimming cost V 10 bases and J 8 bases; bases outside gene matches: 9.

This clonotype was counted ten times or more. The genes are TRBV6-1 and TRBJ2-1, with D uncertain. The germline CDR1 and CDR2 sequences are MNHNS and SASEGT. V was trimmed by 3 bases and J by 0 bases, leaving 15 bases between them. The CDR3 loop spans 17 amino acids. DNA of the CDR3: TGTGCCAGCAGTGACGGTTTGGGCCGGAGCTCCTACAATGAGCAGTTCTTC. This translates into CASSDGLGRSSYNEQFF.

V gene TRBV12-3 or TRBV12-4 combines with J gene TRBJ2-5, with 9 positions matching TRBD2. The length of the CDR3 is 15 residues. The V segment lost 2 bases and the J segment 5 bases; nucleotides outside the gene matches: 6. The CDR3 here is CASSLRVAGDETQYF. CDR3 in DNA: TGTGCCAGCAGTTTAAGGGTAGCGGGAGACGAGACCCAGTACTTC.

Ten or more counts support this clonotype. V and J are TRBV5-1 and TRBJ1-1; TRBD1 matches 10 bases. CDR1 SGHRS and CDR2 YFSETQ come from the germline V gene. This CDR3 is built from 17 residues. V lost 0 bases and J lost 0; bases outside the gene matches: 5. CDR3 DNA sequence: TGCGCCAGCAGCTTGGGACTTGGGACAGGGGTGAACACTGAAGCTTTCTTT. This encodes CASSLGLGTGVNTEAFF.

This clonotype was seen at least ten times. CDR3 sequence: CASSPKSGSGLGGELFF. The CDR3 DNA reads TGTGCCAGCAGCCCGAAGAGCGGGAGTGGACTGGGTGGGGAGCTGTTTTTT. The rearrangement links TRBV11-2 to TRBJ2-2; the match to TRBD2 covers 8 bases. V dropped 5 bases and J dropped 8; count of bases not matched to a gene: 16. CDR1 SGHAT and CDR2 FQNNGV come from the germline V gene. The CDR3 spans 17 residues. Full variable domain (missing parts from reference TRBV11-2 and TRBJ2-2): EAGVAQSPRYKIIEKRQSVAFWCNPISGHATLYWYQQILGQGPKLLIQFQNNGVVDDSQLPKDRFSAERLKGVDSTLKIQPAKLEDSAVYLCASSPKSGSGLGGELFFGEGSRLTVL.

This clonotype was detected many times. V and J are TRBV7-9 and TRBJ2-1; TRBD2 aligns across 12 bases. This CDR3 is built from 22 residues. The germline V gene has CDR1 SEHNR and CDR2 FQNEAQ (reference sequence). V lost 4 bases to trimming and J lost 3 bases; unmatched junction nucleotides: 22. The CDR3 DNA is TGTGCCAGCAGCTCGGCCGTGACAGGGGATGTACTAGCGGGAGGCTACTACAATGAGCAGTTCTTC. Amino acid sequence: CASSSAVTGDVLAGGYYNEQFF.

About this clonotype itself: With a much larger clone just one base away, this may be a read error. This chain joins TRBV6-5 and TRBJ2-7; no definite D call. Germline V gene lookup returns CDR1 MNHEY and CDR2 SVGAGI. The CDR3 spans 12 residues. V gave up 7 bases and J gave up 0 bases, with 7 bases separating them. The CDR3: CASTTSSYEQYF. As DNA, the CDR3 is TGTGCCAGCACGACCAGCTCCTACGAGCAGTACTTC.

This clonotype has a count of ten or more. This chain links TRBV5-1 with TRBJ2-1, with 7 bases aligning to TRBD2. The CDR3 has 16 amino acids. The J segment lost 7 bases and the V segment lost 0 bases, leaving 10 bases of the junction unmatched. Germline CDR1 is SGHRS and CDR2 is YFSETQ. The CDR3 region has the DNA TGCGCCAGCAGCTTGGTTATCGGGAGGTCGGAGAATGAGCAGTTCTTC. It encodes CASSLVIGRSENEQFF.

V is TRBV6-5 and J is TRBJ2-4; D ambiguous. The CDR3 length is 13 residues. The V and J ends lost 0 bases and 5 bases respectively, with 5 bases between them. Germline-derived CDR1 and CDR2 are MNHEY and SVGAGI. CDR3: CASSYSRENIQYF. CDR3 coding DNA: TGTGCCAGCAGTTACTCCCGGGAAAACATTCAGTACTTC.

This clonotype was counted at least ten times. The J gene is TRBJ2-1, the V gene TRBV20-1; perhaps TRBD1 as D (6 bases). Looked up from germline, CDR1 is DFQATT and CDR2 is SNEGSKA (reference sequence). V shed 6 bases and J shed 0 bases, with 12 bases lying between them. The CDR3 totals 14 residues. CDR3 region: CSARQGISYNEQFF. CDR3 nucleotide sequence: TGCAGTGCCCGCCAGGGGATCTCCTACAATGAGCAGTTCTTC.

The chain couples TRBV7-9 to TRBJ1-2, with no clear D. Trimming cost V 4 bases and J 6 bases, with 9 bases left between them. CDR3 length: 12 residues. Germline-derived CDR1 and CDR2 are SEHNR and FQNEAQ (reference sequence). CDR3 amino acids: CASSSGNHGYTF. The DNA of the CDR3 is TGTGCCAGCAGCTCTGGGAATCATGGCTACACCTTC.

This clonotype was seen more than once but under ten times. This chain's CDR3 is CSARDPRAGAYNEQFF. The DNA of the CDR3 is TGCAGTGCTAGAGATCCTCGGGCCGGGGCCTACAATGAGCAGTTCTTC. V gene TRBV20-1 combines with J gene TRBJ2-1; tentative D call: TRBD2 (5 bases). Germline V gives CDR1 DFQATT, CDR2 SNEGSKA (reference sequence). Trimming removed 0 bases at V and 2 bases at J, with 14 bases between. The CDR3 is 16 amino acids.

With respect to this clonotype: One end of the junction is discordant with germline, which a read error may explain. The V and J genes are TRBV20-1 and TRBJ2-3, with D perhaps matching TRBD1 (6 bases). Per the germline V gene, CDR1 is DFQATT and CDR2 is SNEGSKA (reference sequence). The CDR3 covers 14 residues. CDR3 nucleotide sequence: TGCAGTGCTAATAAGGGGGAGTGGGCAGATATGCAGTATTTT. Amino acid sequence: CSANKGEWADMQYF.

This clonotype was detected ten times or more. The chain links TRBV5-1 to TRBJ1-4, with 7 bases aligning to TRBD1. The trim removed 0 bases at V and 8 bases at J, leaving 1 base unmatched. This CDR3 is built from 13 residues. Germline loops: CDR1 SGHRS, CDR2 YFSETQ. This chain's CDR3 is CASSLETGEKLFF. The CDR3 bases are TGCGCCAGCAGCTTGGAGACAGGGGAAAAACTGTTTTTT.

In this sample, this clonotype turned up many times. J is TRBJ2-7 and V is TRBV10-3; 10 positions match TRBD2. V trimming: 8 bases; J trimming: 0 bases; junction bases outside the gene matches: 10. The length of the CDR3 is 16 residues. The germline V gene has CDR1 ENHRY and CDR2 SYGVKD. The CDR3 coding sequence is TGTGCCATCCGAGATAGCGGGGGGACCTCCTCCTACGAGCAGTACTTC. Encoded protein: CAIRDSGGTSSYEQYF.

The J gene is TRBJ2-7, the V gene TRBV24-1; 7 bases are a match to TRBD1. The CDR3 is 17 residues long. CDR1 and CDR2 from the germline V gene are KGHDR and SFDVKD. With V trimmed by 1 base and J by 0 bases, 8 bases remained unmatched. Here the CDR3 DNA reads TGTGCCACCAGTGATTTTTCTGGGGACAGTAGCTCCTACGAGCAGTACTTC. It specifies CATSDFSGDSSSYEQYF.